This TCR beta chain was captured by sequencing in a study of blood T cells in healthy people across ages. Study findings and constraints: Among T cells, TCR beta diversity per million cells dropped roughly linearly as age rose.

A second PCR of about 7 to 11 cycles used a sample-barcoded 5' primer and a J-beta primer mix. TCRdb passed the 5' RACE reads through MiXCR, listing each CDR3 protein once. The sample lists 1.5 million to 2 million distinct CDR3 sequences; 30% to 40% were seen once. Comments on this clonotype: Its antigen is currently unknown.

Sequencing was performed on blood. This clonotype was sampled from a human donor in good health.

CDR3 region: CASSASGSLTDTQYF. As DNA, the CDR3 is TGTGCCAGCAGCGCAAGCGGGAGCCTCACAGATACGCAGTATTTT. The chain uses TRBV9 and TRBJ2-3; 8 positions agree with TRBD2. Unmatched junction bases numbered 5, after V lost 3 bases and J lost 2 bases. The length of the CDR3 is 15 residues. Germline V gives CDR1 SGDLS, CDR2 YYNGEE.